This T cell receptor beta chain was obtained from a study of post-analysis software for immune sequencing data. The overall study: Recorded disease courses covered relapsing-remitting, secondary progressive and progressive-relapsing multiple sclerosis. Some patients had no subtype annotation.

Study results and limitations: Roughly five TRBV segments occurring more often in patients than controls included TRBV5-6, TRBV5-1 and TRBV20-1. Samples from a shared batch, those prepared together, strongly co-clustered by F measure. When compared against controls, multiple sclerosis patients showed significantly lower normalized Chao1 diversity.

Presence of unique molecular identifiers characterized the TCR beta cDNA libraries. TCRdb processed the PCR reads anew with MiXCR; each CDR3 protein has one entry. The table records 650,000 to 850,000 distinct CDR3 sequences, roughly 58% of them present only once. Germline-derived CDR1 and CDR2 are ENHRY and SYGVKD. Trimming left V 3 bases short and J 4 bases short, with 16 bases between. This CDR3 region has 17 residues. Of note for this clonotype: The antigen is not known.

The source material was blood. This TCR came from a girl aged 5 to 17 with multiple sclerosis. The chain has TRBV10-3 and TRBJ1-6, with a tentative D call TRBD1 (5 bases). This chain's CDR3 is CAISDTGGTAYNSPLHF. In DNA form, the CDR3 reads TGTGCCATCAGTGACACAGGTGGGACTGCTTATAATTCACCCCTCCACTTT.